This T cell receptor beta chain originates from a study of cytomegalovirus exposure and HLA in healthy donors. 60 Vbeta and 13 Jbeta primers were used in PCR. Profiling relied on immunoSEQ multiplex PCR, and the TCRdb table lists in-frame clones only, not all of them. This sample has 90,000 to 100,000 clones, with around 73% found just once. Study-wide results and limits: Many donors shared some public TCRs, even though most TCR sequences were rare.

Details on this clone: Its antigen is unknown.

Material for sequencing was PBMCs. The sequence came from a woman aged 40 to 50 in good health and CMV-seronegative.

The CDR3 bases are TGTGCCAGCAGCTTGCTGCCGGAGAGCTCCTATAATTCACCCCTCCACTTT. Its protein product is CASSLLPESSYNSPLHF. The chain joins TRBV5-5 to TRBJ1-6, with D unclear. Germline CDR1 SGHKS, CDR2 YYEKEE (reference sequence). The CDR3 extends over 17 amino acids. Trimming cost V 1 base and J 0 bases, with 11 bases left between them.